Listed here are 18 T cell receptor beta chains from one sample, sequenced in a study of T cell changes during pregnancy in multiple sclerosis. Libraries were prepared by immunoSEQ multiplex PCR; TCRdb keeps only in-frame clonotypes and omits some of them. Here the sample spans 55,000 or so clones, approximately 92% being singletons. This specimen consisted of CD4+ T cells from peripheral blood mononuclear cells, obtained after pregnancy. Source of these receptors: a female donor with multiple sclerosis, enrolled in a pregnancy study.

V and J are TRBV30 and TRBJ2-6, with 11 bases aligning to TRBD1. This CDR3 is 15 amino acids long. V shed 6 bases and J 4 bases; nucleotides not matched to a gene: 5. From germline, CDR1 is GTSNPN and CDR2 SVGIG (reference sequence). CDR3 sequence reads: CACGTGGAGANVLTF. DNA of the CDR3: TGTGCCTGTGGGACAGGGGGGGCGGGGGCCAACGTCCTGACTTTC.

The gene calls are TRBV19 and TRBJ2-5; no firm D call. The length of the CDR3 is 14 residues. Trimming took off 6 bases at V and 4 bases at J, with 15 bases between the two ends. The germline CDR1 and CDR2 sequences are LNHDA and SQIVND (reference sequence). For the CDR3, the DNA is TGTGCCAGTAGGTCTCTGGCCAACCGAGAGACCCAGTACTTC. Translated, it gives CASRSLANRETQYF.

The chain uses TRBV7-3 and TRBJ2-3; 12 bases agree with TRBD2. CDR3 length equals 17 residues. Germline CDR1 and CDR2: SGHTA and FQGTGA. V lost 5 bases, J lost 9 bases, and 15 bases stayed unmatched. DNA of the CDR3: TGTGCCAGCAGCCCCTCTCCGGGGCTAGCGGGGGGGCGGACGCAGTATTTT. As protein: CASSPSPGLAGGRTQYF.

The chain is built from TRBV7-3 and TRBJ2-1; 9 nucleotides agree with TRBD2. CDR3 length: 15 residues. CDR1 and CDR2 from the germline V gene are SGHTA and FQGTGA. V lost 0 bases and J lost 7; bases outside the gene matches: 4. CDR3 amino acids: CASSLTGLAPNEQFF. CDR3 nucleotide sequence: TGTGCCAGCAGCTTAACCGGACTAGCGCCAAATGAGCAGTTCTTC.

The count of this clone is one. This chain uses TRBV19 with TRBJ1-4, with 7 bases identical to TRBD1. Losses at the gene ends were 11 bases for V and 2 bases for J; bases not matched to a gene: 2. This CDR3 region has 12 residues. Germline V gene lookup returns CDR1 LNHDA and CDR2 SQIVND (reference sequence). CDR3 sequence: CASTGTNEKLFF. The CDR3 nucleotides read TGTGCCTCGACAGGGACTAATGAAAAACTGTTTTTT.

The rearrangement links TRBV6-5 to TRBJ2-7; D gene uncertain. CDR1 and CDR2 from the germline V gene are MNHEY and SVGAGI. Trimming pared 6 bases from V and 3 bases from J, leaving 9 bases between. This CDR3 has 12 residues. The CDR3 DNA reads TGTGCCAGCAGAGTGAGTCGCTACGAGCAGTACTTC. The encoded protein is CASRVSRYEQYF.

This clone was counted a few times. The gene calls are TRBV11-2 and TRBJ1-3; 7 bases align to TRBD1. Trimming at V came to 5 bases and at J to 8 bases, leaving 6 bases not matched to a gene. The CDR3 runs 13 residues. Germline V gene data show CDR1 as SGHAT and CDR2 as FQNNGV. The CDR3 spells CASSIRGLDTIYF. The DNA for the CDR3 is TGTGCCAGCAGCATAAGGGGGCTGGACACCATATATTTT.

The chain couples TRBV7-3 to TRBJ2-1, with a tentative D call TRBD1 (6 bases). The V gene lost 4 bases and the J gene lost 8 bases, with 21 bases spanning the gap. CDR3 length equals 16 residues. Looked up from germline, CDR1 is SGHTA and CDR2 is FQGTGA. The CDR3 region is CASSSNRDTPRDEQFF. The CDR3 DNA sequence: TGTGCCAGCAGCTCCAACCGGGACACCCCCAGGGATGAGCAGTTCTTC.

This clone was seen a single time. V and J are TRBV6-5 and TRBJ1-6; tentatively, D is TRBD1 (6 bases). CDR1 is MNHEY, CDR2 SVGAGI, per germline. The CDR3 sequence is 16 residues long. V lost 0 bases, J lost 9 bases, and 15 bases lay in between. CDR3 sequence (DNA): TGTGCCAGCAGTTACTCGATGGGACAACCGACTTCACCCCTCCACTTT. Translating gives CASSYSMGQPTSPLHF.

The chain couples TRBV7-9 to TRBJ1-5; 10 nucleotides agree with TRBD1. Germline V CDR1 and CDR2: SEHNR, FQNEAQ (reference sequence). The CDR3 runs 17 residues. V shed 0 bases, J shed 2 bases, and the junction held 4 bases outside the gene matches. CDR3 DNA sequence: TGTGCCAGCAGCTTAGCGACAGGGGGCGCGGGCAATCAGCCCCAGCATTTT. Amino acid sequence: CASSLATGGAGNQPQHF.

In this sample, this clone turned up once. The rearrangement uses TRBV5-4 and TRBJ1-2; 10 bases are shared with TRBD1. Germline values: CDR1 SGHNT, CDR2 YYREEE (reference sequence). V gave up 0 bases and J gave up 5 bases; unmatched junction bases: 4. The CDR3 covers 15 residues. CDR3 coding DNA: TGTGCCAGCAGCTTGGCTGGGACAGGGGAGTATGGCTACACCTTC. It is translated as CASSLAGTGEYGYTF.

The gene calls are TRBV5-4 and TRBJ1-2; no clear D gene. Germline lookup yields CDR1 SGHNT and CDR2 YYREEE (reference sequence). The CDR3 is 15 amino acids. V lost 0 bases to trimming and J lost 10 bases, with 19 bases between them. The CDR3 DNA is TGTGCCAGCAGCTTGGTAACCCGGGTATCCAACGACTACACCTTC. Translation gives CASSLVTRVSNDYTF.

This chain uses TRBV4-3 with TRBJ2-4, with 10 bases aligning to TRBD2. Losses at the gene ends were 1 base for V and 6 bases for J; bases not matched to a gene: 6. CDR1 is LGHNA, CDR2 YSLEER, per germline. CDR3 length: 16 residues. The CDR3 here is CASSQGHRLAGNIQYF. DNA of the CDR3: TGCGCCAGCAGCCAAGGCCACAGACTAGCGGGAAACATTCAGTACTTC.

The chain combines TRBV27 with TRBJ2-5; TRBD2 matches at 8 bases. V lost 6 bases and J lost 0; bases outside the gene matches: 9. The CDR3 runs 16 residues. The V gene's germline CDR1 is MNHEY and CDR2 SMNVEV (reference sequence). DNA for the CDR3: TGTGCCAGCAGCCGGGAGGGACGACAGAACCAAGAGACCCAGTACTTC. Protein sequence: CASSREGRQNQETQYF.

This clone occurred once. The genes are TRBV30 and TRBJ1-2, with unresolved D. Germline V CDR1 and CDR2: GTSNPN, SVGIG (reference sequence). The CDR3 covers 13 residues. The ends were cut back, 1 base at V and 4 bases at J, with 10 bases in the middle. The CDR3 protein is CAWSESNFYGYTF. The CDR3 region has the DNA TGTGCCTGGAGTGAATCCAATTTCTATGGCTACACCTTC.

The V call is TRBV13, the J call TRBJ2-3, with 9 bases fitting TRBD1. This CDR3 has 13 residues. With V trimmed by 5 bases and J by 4 bases, 1 base remained unmatched. CDR1 PRHDT and CDR2 FYEKMQ come from the germline V gene (reference sequence). The CDR3 region has the DNA TGTGCCAGCAGCAGGACAGGGGCAGATACGCAGTATTTT. This codes for CASSRTGADTQYF.

To note about this clone: Relative to the germline gene, one junction end is altered; a read error may explain this. The V and J genes are TRBV19 and TRBJ1-2; possibly TRBD1 for D (6 bases). The CDR3 covers 14 residues. In germline, CDR1 is LNHDA, CDR2 SQIVND (reference sequence). The CDR3 protein is CASSMGASTYGYTF. The CDR3 region has the DNA TGTGCCAGTAGTATGGGGGCCTCGACCTATGGTTACACCTTC.

This clone has only a few counts. The V call is TRBV6-6, the J call TRBJ1-2; D is unclear. The CDR3 totals 13 residues. Germline CDR1 MNHNY, CDR2 SVGAGI (reference sequence). Trimming took 1 base from V and 5 from J, leaving 8 bases between them. CDR3 nucleotide sequence: TGTGCCAGCAGTTACTTGTTAGATTATGGCTACACCTTC. It yields the protein CASSYLLDYGYTF.